The rows below give T cell receptor beta chains drawn from one sample of a study of T-cell memory formation after mild COVID-19. One entry per CDR3 protein results from TCRdb running MiXCR on the 5' RACE reads. The sample contains about 500,000 distinct CDR3 sequences, around 21% of which appear only once. The specimen was PBMCs or a T cell subset sorted from them (not recorded which). The receptor set was obtained from an adult woman who had mild COVID-19 (a few samples of this study predate the infection). Cell type and time point are not known. The CDR3 runs from the conserved cysteine through the conserved F or W. Fields, in order: D gene, clone size, CDR3 length, J gene, V gene, CDR3 DNA, CDR3 protein. A D gene is named only where the DNA matches it firmly. Rows give clone size only sometimes, using once, few, many, or a class for an expanded clone.

- - 15 TRBJ1-2 TRBV6-5 TGTGCCAGCAGTTACTCTGGGGGGGCAGGCTATGGCTACACCTTC CASSYSGGAGYGYTF
- - 16 TRBJ1-1 TRBV12-3/TRBV12-4 TGTGCCAGCAGTTTTCGGACTGGGCGCAAGGGGACTGAAGCTTTCTTT CASSFRTGRKGTEAFF
- few 12 TRBJ2-7 TRBV11-2 TGTGCCAGCAGCTCCTCGATGGGCGAGCAGTACTTC CASSSSMGEQYF
- - 14 TRBJ1-5 TRBV19 TGTGCCAGTACCATCGGGCAAAGCAATCAGCCCCAGCATTTT CASTIGQSNQPQHF
- medium-sized 13 TRBJ2-2 TRBV29-1 TGCAGCGCCGACAGAGTTAACACCGGGGAGCTGTTTTTT CSADRVNTGELFF
TRBD2 few 16 TRBJ2-7 TRBV5-1 TGCGCCAGCAGCTTATTGGCGGGAGAGGCCTCCTACGAGCAGTACTTC CASSLLAGEASYEQYF
- - 13 TRBJ2-2 TRBV24-1 TGTGCCACTGCCGGGGCCGACACCGGGGAGCTGTTTTTT CATAGADTGELFF
TRBD2 few 14 TRBJ2-5 TRBV27 TGTGCCAGCAGCGCTTTAGCGGGAGGAGAGACCCAGTACTTC CASSALAGGETQYF
- - 14 TRBJ1-5 TRBV12-3/TRBV12-4 TGTGCCAGCAGTTTGAAAGGGATCGGGAAGCCCCAGCATTTT CASSLKGIGKPQHF
TRBD1 few 15 TRBJ2-7 TRBV4-3 TGCGCCAGCAGCCAATCTCAGGACAGGGAAGGCGAGCAGTACTTC CASSQSQDREGEQYF
TRBD2 - 15 TRBJ2-1 TRBV6-1 TGTGCCAGCAGCGATACTAGCGGGAGTCCCCATGAGCAGTTCTTC CASSDTSGSPHEQFF
TRBD1 - 14 TRBJ1-1 TRBV12-3/TRBV12-4 TGTGCCAGCAGTAAGGATACAGGGGTCACTGAAGCTTTCTTT CASSKDTGVTEAFF
TRBD1 few 14 TRBJ2-7 TRBV6-6 TGTGCCAGCAGCAGGGACAGTTTGGCCTACGAGCAGTACTTC CASSRDSLAYEQYF
TRBD1 few 15 TRBJ1-4 TRBV24-1 TGTGCCACCAGTGAGCCGGGACAGGGGAATGAAAAACTGTTTTTT CATSEPGQGNEKLFF
TRBD1 many 16 TRBJ2-1 TRBV10-3 TGTGCCATCAGTGACCCCAACAGGGGTCGCCACAATGAGCAGTTCTTC CAISDPNRGRHNEQFF
- few 13 TRBJ2-5 TRBV12-5 TGTGCTAGTGGTTTGGCCCTAACGGAGACCCAGTACTTC CASGLALTETQYF
TRBD1 - 15 TRBJ2-3 TRBV2 TGTGCCAGAGCGGACAGGGAGCGCACCACAGATACGCAGTATTTT CARADRERTTDTQYF
TRBD2 many 12 TRBJ2-3 TRBV20-1 TGCAGTGCTAGAGACCGTAGCGGGAGAGAGTATTTT CSARDRSGREYF
TRBD1 - 14 TRBJ1-1 TRBV12-3/TRBV12-4 TGTGCCAGCAGCCCAGGGGGCCTGAACACTGAAGCTTTCTTT CASSPGGLNTEAFF
TRBD2 - 18 TRBJ2-2 TRBV4-3 TGCGCCAGCAGCCAAGATAGCCTCAGCGGGAGGAACACCGGGGAGCTGTTTTTT CASSQDSLSGRNTGELFF
- many 14 TRBJ1-2 TRBV5-1 TGCGCCAGCAGCTTGGAAGGCAGGCCCTATGGCTACACCTTC CASSLEGRPYGYTF
TRBD2 few 16 TRBJ2-2 TRBV10-3 TGTGCCATCAGTGAGACTAGCGGGGGGAAAACCGGGGAGCTGTTTTTT CAISETSGGKTGELFF
TRBD2 - 16 TRBJ2-1 TRBV6-5 TGTGCCAGCAGTTACGGGGGACTAGCGGCATACAATGAGCAGTTCTTC CASSYGGLAAYNEQFF